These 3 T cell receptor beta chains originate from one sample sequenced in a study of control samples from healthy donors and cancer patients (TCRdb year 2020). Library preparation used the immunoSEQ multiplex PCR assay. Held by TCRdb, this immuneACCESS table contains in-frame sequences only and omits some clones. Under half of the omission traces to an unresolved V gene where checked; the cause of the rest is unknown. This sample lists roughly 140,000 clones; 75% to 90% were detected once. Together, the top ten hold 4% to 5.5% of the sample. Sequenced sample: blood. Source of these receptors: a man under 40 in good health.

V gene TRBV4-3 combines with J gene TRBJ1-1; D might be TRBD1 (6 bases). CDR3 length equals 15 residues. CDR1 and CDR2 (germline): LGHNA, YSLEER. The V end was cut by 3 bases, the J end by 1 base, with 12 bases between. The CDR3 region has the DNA TGCGCCAGCAGCCAGTCATGGGGGGCGAACACTGAAGCTTTCTTT. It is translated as CASSQSWGANTEAFF.

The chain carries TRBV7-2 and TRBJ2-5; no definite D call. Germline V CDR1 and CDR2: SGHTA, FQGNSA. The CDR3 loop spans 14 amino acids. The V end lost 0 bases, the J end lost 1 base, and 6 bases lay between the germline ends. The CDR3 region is CASSLAGFQETQYF. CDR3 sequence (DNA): TGTGCCAGCAGCTTAGCGGGATTCCAAGAGACCCAGTACTTC.

Written as DNA, the CDR3 is TGTGCCAGTAGTATAAGTGACGGATACTACAATGAGCAGTTCTTC. Translated, it gives CASSISDGYYNEQFF. J is TRBJ2-1 and V is TRBV19; D remains unclear. Trimming removed 2 bases at V and 3 bases at J, with 11 bases between. CDR3 length equals 15 residues. Germline lookup yields CDR1 LNHDA and CDR2 SQIVND (reference sequence).